The source of this T cell receptor beta chain is a study of tumor-infiltrating lymphocytes in oesophageal squamous cell carcinoma (dated by TCRdb to 2016 to 2017). CDR1 and CDR2 (SGHVS, FNYEAQ) derive from the germline V gene. Inclusive of the bounding cysteine and phenylalanine, the CDR3 is 16 residues long. Just CDR3 DNA is preserved here, 48 bases in frame from base 1. The library came from PCR. The sequencer was an Illumina HiSeq 2000. Using fastp at Q25 and MiXCR, TCRdb reprocessed the public reads and kept productive beta chains. Every entry covers one CDR3 protein and lists the most common genes and DNA from its rows. The sample table shows about 21,000 distinct CDR3 sequences, and 36% are seen once. The ten largest clones capture about an eighth of the sample. On this clonotype itself: The antigen it recognizes is unknown. No much larger clonotype is one base removed from it; base qualities were not supplied.

The specimen sequenced was esophageal tumor tissue. The receptor comes from a male donor with esophageal squamous cell carcinoma. The chain couples TRBV7-6 to TRBJ2-5, with TRBD1 identical over 10 junction bases. The J call may be mistaken, given a closer DNA end match to TRBJ2-7. The nucleotide sequence reads TGTGCCAGCAGCTCGGGACAGGGGTTAAGGTCCTACGAGCAGTACTTC. Its coded protein is CASSSGQGLRSYEQYF.